This T cell receptor (beta chain) emerged from a study of vaccination and CD4 T cells after COVID-19. Across the whole study: Nasal swab PCR identified SARS-CoV-2 in the convalescent patients, of whom eight to ten were mild and one severe. Sampling post-COVID took place a median roughly 93 days after diagnosis (range 35 to 161). Overall study findings and caveats: Analysis of convalescent patients found that 304 of 307 vaccine-specific clones were spike mono-reactive.

A note on this clonotype: Its specificity is not known.

This sample's treatment: roughly 10-day PBMC culture with coronavirus spike peptide pools or control peptides (ViraFEST assay). It was with roughly 9.6 IU/ml IL-2 and 9 to 10 ug/ml peptide pools that roughly 2 million PBMCs per well were cultured. Cultured CD4+ T-cell DNA underwent Oncomine TCR Beta short-read sequencing. One entry per CDR3 protein, called by TCRdb with MiXCR from the PCR reads. This table has over 9,000 distinct CDR3 sequences, 50% to 70% appearing once. V was clipped by 3 bases and J by 6 bases, with 8 bases between them. Germline V gives CDR1 DFQATT, CDR2 SNEGSKA (reference sequence). The CDR3 is 11 residues long.

This receptor was obtained from a human donor who had recovered from COVID-19. This chain connects TRBV20-1 to TRBJ1-2; unclear D gene. Source material: CD4+ T cells from blood, cultured in vitro. CDR3 protein: CSASGQNGYTF. The CDR3, as DNA: TGCAGTGCTAGCGGGCAGAATGGCTACACCTTC.